The subject of this entry is one TCR beta chain. An end of the junction does not agree with germline; a read error may underlie this. A universal primer site was incorporated via template switching, and the cDNA contained unique molecular identifiers. A single record per CDR3 protein comes from TCRdb applying MiXCR to the 5' RACE reads. This table holds 1.5 million to 2 million distinct CDR3 sequences, roughly 35% found once. The source of the sample is a study of identical twins. Germline-derived CDR1 and CDR2 are MNHEY and SVGAGI. This CDR3 has 16 amino acids. The sequence was obtained from a newborn girl in good health. The chain links TRBV6-5 to TRBJ2-1; D might be TRBD1 (6 bases). The source material was cord blood. DNA for the CDR3: TGTGCCAGCAGTTACTCGACTGGGGGCTCCTACGATGAGCAGTTCTTC. It encodes CASSYSTGGSYDEQFF.